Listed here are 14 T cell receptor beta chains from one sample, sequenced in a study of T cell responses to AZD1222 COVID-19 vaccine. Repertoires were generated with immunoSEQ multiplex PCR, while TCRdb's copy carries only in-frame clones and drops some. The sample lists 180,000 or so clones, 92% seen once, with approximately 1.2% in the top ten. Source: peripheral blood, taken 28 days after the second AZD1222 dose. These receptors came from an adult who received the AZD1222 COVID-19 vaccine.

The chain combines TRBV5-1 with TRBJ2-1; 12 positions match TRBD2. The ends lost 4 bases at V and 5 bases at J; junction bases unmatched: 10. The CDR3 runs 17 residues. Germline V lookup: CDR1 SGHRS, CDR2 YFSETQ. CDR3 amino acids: CASSTRLAGESNNEQFF. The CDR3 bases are TGCGCCAGCAGCACAAGACTAGCGGGGGAGTCTAACAATGAGCAGTTCTTC. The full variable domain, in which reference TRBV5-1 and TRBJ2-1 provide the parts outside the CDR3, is KAGVTQTPRYLIKTRGQQVTLSCSPISGHRSVSWYQQTPGQGLQFLFEYFSETQRNKGNFPGRFSGRQFSNSRSEMNVSTLELGDSALYLCASSTRLAGESNNEQFFGPGTRLTVL.

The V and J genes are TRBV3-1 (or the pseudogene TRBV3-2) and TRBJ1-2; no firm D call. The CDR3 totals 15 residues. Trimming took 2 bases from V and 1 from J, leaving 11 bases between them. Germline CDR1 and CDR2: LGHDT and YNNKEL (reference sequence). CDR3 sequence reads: CASSQPTDGNYGYTF. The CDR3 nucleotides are TGTGCCAGCAGCCAACCTACGGACGGTAACTATGGCTACACCTTC.

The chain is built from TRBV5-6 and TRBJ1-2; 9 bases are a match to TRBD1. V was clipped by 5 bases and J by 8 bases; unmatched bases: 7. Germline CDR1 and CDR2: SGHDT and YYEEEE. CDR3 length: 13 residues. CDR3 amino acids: CASSPGTGKGYTF. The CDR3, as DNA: TGTGCCAGCAGTCCCGGGACAGGGAAGGGCTACACCTTC. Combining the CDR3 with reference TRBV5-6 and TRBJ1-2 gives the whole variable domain DAGVTQSPTHLIKTRGQQVTLRCSPKSGHDTVSWYQQALGQGPQFIFQYYEEEERQRGNFPDRFSGHQFPNYSSELNVNALLLGDSALYLCASSPGTGKGYTFGSGTRLTVV.

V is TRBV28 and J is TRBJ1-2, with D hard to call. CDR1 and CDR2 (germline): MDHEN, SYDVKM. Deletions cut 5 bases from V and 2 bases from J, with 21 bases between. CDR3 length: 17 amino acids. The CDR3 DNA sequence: TGTGCCAGCAGTACCTATTCGGAGGGTAGCGGGAACTATGGCTACACCTTC. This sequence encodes CASSTYSEGSGNYGYTF.

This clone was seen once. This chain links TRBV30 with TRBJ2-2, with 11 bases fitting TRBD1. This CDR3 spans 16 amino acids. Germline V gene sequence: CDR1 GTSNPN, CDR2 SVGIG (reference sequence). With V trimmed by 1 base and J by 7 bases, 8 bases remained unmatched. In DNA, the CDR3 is TGTGCCTGGAGTGACCAGGGACAGGGGGTCAGCGGGGAGCTGTTTTTT. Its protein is CAWSDQGQGVSGELFF.

The chain's CDR3 is CASSPRQNTGELFF. The CDR3 DNA is TGTGCCAGCAGCCCACGACAGAACACCGGGGAGCTGTTTTTT. The genes are TRBV9 and TRBJ2-2; D unclear. The CDR3 loop spans 14 amino acids. V was trimmed by 4 bases and J by 1 base, leaving 8 bases between them. Germline CDR1 SGDLS, CDR2 YYNGEE.

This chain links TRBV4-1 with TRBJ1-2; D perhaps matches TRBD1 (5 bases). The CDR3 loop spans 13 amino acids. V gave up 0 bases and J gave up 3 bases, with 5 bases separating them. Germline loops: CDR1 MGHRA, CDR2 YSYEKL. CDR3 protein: CASSQDRDYGYTF. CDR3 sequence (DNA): TGCGCCAGCAGCCAAGACAGGGACTATGGCTACACCTTC.

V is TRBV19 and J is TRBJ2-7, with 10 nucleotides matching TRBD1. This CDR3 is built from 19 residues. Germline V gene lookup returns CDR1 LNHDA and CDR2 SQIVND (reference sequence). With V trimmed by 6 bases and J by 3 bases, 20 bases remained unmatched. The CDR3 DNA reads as TGTGCCAGTAGGGAGGGAAGTTCGACCACGACAGGGGGCTACTACGAGCAGTACTTC. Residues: CASREGSSTTTGGYYEQYF.

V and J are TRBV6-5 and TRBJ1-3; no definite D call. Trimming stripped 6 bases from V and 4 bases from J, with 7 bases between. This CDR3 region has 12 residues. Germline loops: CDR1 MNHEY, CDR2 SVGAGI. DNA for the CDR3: TGTGCCAGCAGAACCTCAGGAAACACCATATATTTT. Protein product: CASRTSGNTIYF.

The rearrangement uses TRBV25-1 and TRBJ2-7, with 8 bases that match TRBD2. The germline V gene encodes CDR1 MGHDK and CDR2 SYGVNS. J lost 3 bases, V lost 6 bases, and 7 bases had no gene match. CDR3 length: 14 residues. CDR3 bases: TGTGCCAGCAGCGGGCTAGCGGGCCTCTACGAGCAGTACTTC. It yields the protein CASSGLAGLYEQYF.

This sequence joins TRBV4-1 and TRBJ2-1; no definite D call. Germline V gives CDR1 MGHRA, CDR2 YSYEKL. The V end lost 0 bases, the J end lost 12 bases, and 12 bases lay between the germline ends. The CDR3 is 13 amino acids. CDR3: CASSQDGSSPQFF. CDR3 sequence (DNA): TGCGCCAGCAGCCAAGATGGGTCGTCGCCGCAGTTCTTC.

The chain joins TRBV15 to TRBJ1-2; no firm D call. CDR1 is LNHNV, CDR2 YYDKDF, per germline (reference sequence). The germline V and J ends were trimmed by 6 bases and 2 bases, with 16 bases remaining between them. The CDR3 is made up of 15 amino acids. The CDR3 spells CATRRDAEENYGYTF. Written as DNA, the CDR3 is TGTGCCACCAGGCGGGATGCCGAAGAAAACTATGGCTACACCTTC. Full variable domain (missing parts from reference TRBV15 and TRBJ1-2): DAMVIQNPRYQVTQFGKPVTLSCSQTLNHNVMYWYQQKSSQAPKLLFHYYDKDFNNEADTPDNFQSRRPNTSFCFLDIRSPGLGDTAMYLCATRRDAEENYGYTFGSGTRLTVV.

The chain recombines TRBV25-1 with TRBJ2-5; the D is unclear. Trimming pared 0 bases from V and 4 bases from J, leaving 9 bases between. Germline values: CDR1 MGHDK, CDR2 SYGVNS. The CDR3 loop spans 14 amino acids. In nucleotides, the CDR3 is TGTGCCAGCAGTGAATATTTAGGCGGAGAGACCCAGTACTTC. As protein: CASSEYLGGETQYF.

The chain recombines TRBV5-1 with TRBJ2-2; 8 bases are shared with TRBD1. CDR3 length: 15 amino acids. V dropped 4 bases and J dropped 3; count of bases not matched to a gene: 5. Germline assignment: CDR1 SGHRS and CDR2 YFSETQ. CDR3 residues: CASSIGQGDTGELFF. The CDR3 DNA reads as TGCGCCAGCAGCATTGGACAGGGAGACACCGGGGAGCTGTTTTTT.